The clone carrying this TCR beta chain showed up just once. The data were taken from a study of cytomegalovirus exposure and HLA in healthy donors. Looked up from germline, CDR1 is SGHAT and CDR2 is FQDESV (reference sequence). V lost 6 bases, J lost 8 bases, and 19 bases lay in between. The CDR3 covers 14 residues. The PCR used 60 Vbeta and 13 Jbeta primers. Assay used: immunoSEQ multiplex PCR; TCRdb lists only in-frame clones, some missing. The sample consists of about 170,000 clones, 73% of them appearing once. The sequence was collected from a woman in her late teens or twenties in good health and CMV-seropositive. Sequences were obtained from PBMCs. The chain recombines TRBV11-1 with TRBJ1-2; D might be TRBD1 (5 bases). The CDR3 DNA reads as TGTGCCAGCAGAAAGTTTTCGGGGGAAGGCGGCTACACCTTC. It yields the protein CASRKFSGEGGYTF.